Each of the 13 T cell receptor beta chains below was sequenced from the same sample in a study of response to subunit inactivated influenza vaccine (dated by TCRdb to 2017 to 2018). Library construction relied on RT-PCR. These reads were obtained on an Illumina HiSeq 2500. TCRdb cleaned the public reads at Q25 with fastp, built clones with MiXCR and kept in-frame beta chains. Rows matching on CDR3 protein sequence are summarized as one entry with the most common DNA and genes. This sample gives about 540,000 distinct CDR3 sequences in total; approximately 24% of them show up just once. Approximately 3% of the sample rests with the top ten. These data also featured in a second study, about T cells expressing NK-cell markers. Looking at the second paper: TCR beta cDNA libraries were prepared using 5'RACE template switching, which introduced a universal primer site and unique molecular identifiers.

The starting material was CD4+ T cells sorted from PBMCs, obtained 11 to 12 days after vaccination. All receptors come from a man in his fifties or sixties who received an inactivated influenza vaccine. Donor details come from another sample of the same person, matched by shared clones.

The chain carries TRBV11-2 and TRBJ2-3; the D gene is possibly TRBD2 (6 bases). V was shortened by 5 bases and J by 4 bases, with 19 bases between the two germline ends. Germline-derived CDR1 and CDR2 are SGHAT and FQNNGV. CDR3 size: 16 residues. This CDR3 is CASSNRVGSGADTQYF. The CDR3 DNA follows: TGTGCCAGCAGCAATAGAGTGGGGTCGGGGGCAGATACGCAGTATTTT.

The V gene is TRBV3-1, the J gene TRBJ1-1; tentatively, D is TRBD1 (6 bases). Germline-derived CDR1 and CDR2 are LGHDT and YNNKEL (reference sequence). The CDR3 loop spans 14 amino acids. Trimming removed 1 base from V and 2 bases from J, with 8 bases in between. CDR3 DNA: TGTGCCAGCAGCCAAGTACAGGGTAACACTGAAGCTTTCTTT. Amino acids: CASSQVQGNTEAFF.

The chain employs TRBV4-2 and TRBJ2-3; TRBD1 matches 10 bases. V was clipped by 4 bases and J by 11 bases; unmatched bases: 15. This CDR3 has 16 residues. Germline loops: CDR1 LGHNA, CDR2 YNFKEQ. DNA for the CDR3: TGTGCCAGCAGCCGAGATGTAGGGACAGGGGTTTATATGCAGTATTTT. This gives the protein CASSRDVGTGVYMQYF.

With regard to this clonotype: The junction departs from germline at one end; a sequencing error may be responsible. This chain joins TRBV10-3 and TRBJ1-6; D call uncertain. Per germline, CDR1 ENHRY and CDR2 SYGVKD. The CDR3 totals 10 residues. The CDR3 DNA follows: TGTGGCATCGGCGATTCATCCCTCCACTTT. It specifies CGIGDSSLHF.

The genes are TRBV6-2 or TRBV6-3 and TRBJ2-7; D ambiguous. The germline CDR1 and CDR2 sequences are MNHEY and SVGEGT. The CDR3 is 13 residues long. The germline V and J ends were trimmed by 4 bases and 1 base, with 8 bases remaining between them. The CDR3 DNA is TGTGCCAGCAGTTGGGCCCAATCCTACGAGCAGTACTTC. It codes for CASSWAQSYEQYF.

CDR3 sequence (DNA): TGTGCCAGCAGGACTTCCGGGACAGCAACCTACGAGCAGTACTTC. Its translation: CASRTSGTATYEQYF. This rearrangement joins TRBV7-2 to TRBJ2-7; 7 bases agree with TRBD1. The V segment lost 6 bases and the J segment 2 bases; nucleotides outside the gene matches: 10. From germline, CDR1 is SGHTA and CDR2 FQGNSA. The CDR3 extends over 15 amino acids.

CDR3 DNA: TGTGCCAGCAGCTTAACCGCGGGGGGCGCGGGGTACAATGAGCAGTTCTTC. It codes for CASSLTAGGAGYNEQFF. The chain couples TRBV7-3 to TRBJ2-1, with 8 bases identical to TRBD2. V was pared by 0 bases and J by 4 bases, with 8 bases of the junction left unmatched. Germline lookup yields CDR1 SGHTA and CDR2 FQGTGA. The length of the CDR3 is 17 residues.

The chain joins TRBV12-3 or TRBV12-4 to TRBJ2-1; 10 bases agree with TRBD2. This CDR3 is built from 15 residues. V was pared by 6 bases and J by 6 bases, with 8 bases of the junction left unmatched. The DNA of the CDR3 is TGTGCCAGCAGCCGAAGCGGGGGGGTTACCAATGAGCAGTTCTTC. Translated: CASSRSGGVTNEQFF.

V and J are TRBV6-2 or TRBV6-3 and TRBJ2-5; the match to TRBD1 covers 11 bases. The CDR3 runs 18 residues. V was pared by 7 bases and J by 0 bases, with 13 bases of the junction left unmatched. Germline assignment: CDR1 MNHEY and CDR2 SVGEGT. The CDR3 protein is CASTSGQGAIQYQETQYF. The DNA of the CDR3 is TGTGCCAGCACCTCCGGACAGGGGGCAATACAGTACCAAGAGACCCAGTACTTC.

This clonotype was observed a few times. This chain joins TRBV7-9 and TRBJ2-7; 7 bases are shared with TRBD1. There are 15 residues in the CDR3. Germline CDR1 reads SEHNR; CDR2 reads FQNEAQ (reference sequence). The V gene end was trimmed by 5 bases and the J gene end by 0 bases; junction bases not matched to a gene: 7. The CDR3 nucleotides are TGTGCCAGCAGCCCCGGGACAGTGCCCTCCTACGAGCAGTACTTC. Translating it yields CASSPGTVPSYEQYF.

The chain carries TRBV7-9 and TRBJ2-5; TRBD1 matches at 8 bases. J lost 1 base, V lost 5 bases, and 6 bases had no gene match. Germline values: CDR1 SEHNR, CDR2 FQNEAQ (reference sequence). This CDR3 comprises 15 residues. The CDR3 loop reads CASSRRQGLQETQYF. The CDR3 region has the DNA TGTGCCAGCAGCCGGCGACAGGGGCTCCAAGAGACCCAGTACTTC.

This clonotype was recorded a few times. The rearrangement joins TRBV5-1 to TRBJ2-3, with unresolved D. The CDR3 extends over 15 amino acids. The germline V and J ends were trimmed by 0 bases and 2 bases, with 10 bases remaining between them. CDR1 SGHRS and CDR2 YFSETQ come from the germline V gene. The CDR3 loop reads CASSLAGKLTDTQYF. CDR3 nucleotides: TGCGCCAGCAGCTTGGCCGGAAAGCTCACAGATACGCAGTATTTT.

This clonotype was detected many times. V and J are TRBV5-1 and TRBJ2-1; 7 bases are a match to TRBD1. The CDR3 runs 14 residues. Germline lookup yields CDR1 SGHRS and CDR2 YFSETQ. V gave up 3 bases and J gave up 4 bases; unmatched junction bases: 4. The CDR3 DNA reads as TGCGCCAGCAGCTCAGACAGGGCGTACAATGAGCAGTTCTTC. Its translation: CASSSDRAYNEQFF.